These T cell receptor beta chains were read from a single sample in a study of CD8+CD57+ T cells in acquired aplastic anemia. TCRdb recomputed calls from the reads with MiXCR, one row per CDR3 protein. The sample lists under 350,000 distinct CDR3 sequences; roughly 53% were seen once. Sequencing input: sorted CD4+, CD8+, or CD8+CD57+ T cells (not recorded which) from PBMCs. Receptors were obtained from a human donor with aplastic anemia. CDR3s include the opening cysteine and the closing phenylalanine or tryptophan. A D gene is named only where the DNA matches it firmly. Size is omitted from some rows. Given values are once, few, many or a class for expanded clones.

clone_size j_call d_call v_call cdr3_nt cdr3_aa
few TRBJ2-5 . TRBV9 TGTGCCAGCAGCCTAATGGGAGAGACCCAGTACTTC CASSLMGETQYF
many TRBJ2-1 TRBD2 TRBV7-9 TGTGCCAGCAGCTACTCAGGGAGGGGAGGGAATGAGCAGTTCTTC CASSYSGRGGNEQFF
few TRBJ2-7 . TRBV20-1 TGCAGCGTCGGCAGCATCGGGGCCTCCTACGAGCAGTACTTC CSVGSIGASYEQYF
. TRBJ2-1 . TRBV24-1 TGTGCCACCAGTTCCGCCCAGGCTAGCTCCTACAATGAGCAGTTCTTC CATSSAQASSYNEQFF
. TRBJ2-7 . TRBV28 TGTGCCAGTTGGACAGACTCCTACGAGCAGTACTTC CASWTDSYEQYF
. TRBJ2-1 TRBD1 TRBV9 TGTGCCAGCAGCGAAGGGACAGGGACCTACAATGAGCAGTTCTTC CASSEGTGTYNEQFF
. TRBJ2-5 TRBD1 TRBV20-1 TGCAGTGCTAGACCAACAGGGGGAGAGACCCAGTACTTC CSARPTGGETQYF
. TRBJ2-7 TRBD1 TRBV19 TGTGCCAGTAGTCCGGGACAGGGGTCCGAGCAGTGCTTC CASSPGQGSEQCF
. TRBJ2-1 . TRBV9 TGTGCCAGCAGCGTAACGGGAGCCTCCTACAATGAGCAGTTCTTC CASSVTGASYNEQFF
. TRBJ2-2 . TRBV24-1 TGTGCCACTGACGGGGGACAGCGGACCGGGGAGCTGTTTTTT CATDGGQRTGELFF
many TRBJ2-5 TRBD2 TRBV5-1 TGCGCCAGCAGCACTAGCGGGGACAAAGAGACCCAGTACTTC CASSTSGDKETQYF
. TRBJ1-2 TRBD1 TRBV6-6 TGTGCCAGCAGGAACTTACGTGACAGGGGCTGGTATGGCTACACCTTC CASRNLRDRGWYGYTF
many TRBJ1-6 . TRBV14 TGTGCCAGCAGCCAAGAACGGCGGTTCAGGGATAATTCACCCCTCCACTTT CASSQERRFRDNSPLHF
once TRBJ1-2 TRBD1 TRBV10-3 TGTGCCATCAGTGAAGGGGACAGGGGAGGTCCTTATGGCTACACCTTC CAISEGDRGGPYGYTF
. TRBJ2-1 . TRBV24-1 TGTGCCACCAGTAACTCTCGGGGAGCAGCCTCCTACAATGAGCAGTTCTTC CATSNSRGAASYNEQFF
. TRBJ2-1 . TRBV11-2 TGTGCCAGCAGCTGGGGTAATGAGCAGTTCTTC CASSWGNEQFF
many TRBJ2-5 TRBD2 TRBV11-3 TGTGCCAGCAGCCGGACTAGCGGGGGTCACCAAGAGACCCAGTACTTC CASSRTSGGHQETQYF
. TRBJ1-1 . TRBV7-2 TGTGCCAGCAGCTTAACGTTGCTTACTGGTGAAGCTTTCTTT CASSLTLLTGEAFF
. TRBJ2-2 . TRBV6-1 TGTGCCAGCAGCCCGGACAGTATGAGTACCGGGGAGCTGTTTTTT CASSPDSMSTGELFF
. TRBJ1-2 TRBD1 TRBV20-1 TGCAGTGCACCGACAGGGGAGGGCTACACCTTC CSAPTGEGYTF
few TRBJ2-2 . TRBV20-1 TGCAGTGCTGTCCGGGAAGGGGAGCTGTTTTTT CSAVREGELFF
. TRBJ1-5 TRBD1 TRBV7-9 TGTGCCAGCAGCCAAGATGACAGGGGGCATCAGCCCCAGCATTTT CASSQDDRGHQPQHF
. TRBJ2-1 TRBD2 TRBV24-1 TGTGCCACCAGTGATTCCCGGGCTAGCGGGGGGGCGGTCAATGAGCAGTTCTTC CATSDSRASGGAVNEQFF
few TRBJ1-6 TRBD1 TRBV19 TGTGCCAGTAGTGGTGGGACAGGGTGGAGGAATTCACCCCTCCACTTT CASSGGTGWRNSPLHF
. TRBJ2-3 TRBD1 TRBV20-1 TGCAGTGCTCCTGCGGGACAGGGGGCCCGAAACAATGACACAGATACGCAGTATTTT CSAPAGQGARNNDTDTQYF
. TRBJ1-2 . TRBV6-1 TGTGCCAGCAGTCCGTTTGAGGGCTACACCTTC CASSPFEGYTF
. TRBJ1-1 . TRBV2 TGTGCCAGCCGGCAGGGGTATTCCATGAACACTGAAGCTTTCTTT CASRQGYSMNTEAFF
. TRBJ2-1 TRBD1 TRBV7-6 TGTGCCAGCAGCGTAATGGACGGACAGGGCTACAATGAGCAGTTCTTC CASSVMDGQGYNEQFF